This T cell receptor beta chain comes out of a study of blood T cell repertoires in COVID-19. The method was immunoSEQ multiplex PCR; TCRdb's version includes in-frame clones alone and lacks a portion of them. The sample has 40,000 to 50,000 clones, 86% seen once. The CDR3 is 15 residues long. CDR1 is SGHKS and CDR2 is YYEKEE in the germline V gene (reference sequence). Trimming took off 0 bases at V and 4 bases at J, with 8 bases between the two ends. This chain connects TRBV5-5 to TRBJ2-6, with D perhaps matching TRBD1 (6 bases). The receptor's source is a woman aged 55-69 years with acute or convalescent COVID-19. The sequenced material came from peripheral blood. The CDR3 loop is CASSLDRVGANVLTF. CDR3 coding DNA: TGTGCCAGCAGCTTGGACAGGGTCGGGGCCAACGTCCTGACTTTC. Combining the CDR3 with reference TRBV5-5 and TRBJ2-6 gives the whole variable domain DAGVTQSPTHLIKTRGQQVTLRCSPISGHKSVSWYQQVLGQGPQFIFQYYEKEERGRGNFPDRFSARQFPNYSSELNVNALLLGDSALYLCASSLDRVGANVLTFGAGSRLTVL.